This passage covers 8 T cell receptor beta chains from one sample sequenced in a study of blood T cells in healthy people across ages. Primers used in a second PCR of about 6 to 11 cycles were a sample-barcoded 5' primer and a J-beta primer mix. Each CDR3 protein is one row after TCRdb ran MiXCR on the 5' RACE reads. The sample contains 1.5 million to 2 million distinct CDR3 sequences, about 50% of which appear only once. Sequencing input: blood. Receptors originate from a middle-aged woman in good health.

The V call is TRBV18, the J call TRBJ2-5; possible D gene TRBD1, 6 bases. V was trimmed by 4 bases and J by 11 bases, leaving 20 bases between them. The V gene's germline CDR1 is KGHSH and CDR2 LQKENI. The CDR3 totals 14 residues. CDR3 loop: CASSLQKQGHEQYF. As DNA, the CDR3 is TGTGCCAGCTCACTACAAAAACAGGGCCATGAGCAGTACTTC.

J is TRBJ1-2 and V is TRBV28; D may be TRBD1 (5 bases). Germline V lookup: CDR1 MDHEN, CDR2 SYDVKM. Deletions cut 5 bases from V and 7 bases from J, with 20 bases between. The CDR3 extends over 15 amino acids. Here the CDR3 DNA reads TGTGCCAGCAGTACCCGGGGGGGTTGGGTTCGTGGCTACACCTTC. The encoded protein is CASSTRGGWVRGYTF.

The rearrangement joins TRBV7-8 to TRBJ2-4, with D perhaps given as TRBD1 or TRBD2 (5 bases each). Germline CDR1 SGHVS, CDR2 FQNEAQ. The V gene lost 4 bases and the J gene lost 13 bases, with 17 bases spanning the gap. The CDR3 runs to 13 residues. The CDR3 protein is CASSSGMGVLQYF. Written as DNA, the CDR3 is TGTGCCAGCAGCTCGGGAATGGGGGTATTACAGTACTTC.

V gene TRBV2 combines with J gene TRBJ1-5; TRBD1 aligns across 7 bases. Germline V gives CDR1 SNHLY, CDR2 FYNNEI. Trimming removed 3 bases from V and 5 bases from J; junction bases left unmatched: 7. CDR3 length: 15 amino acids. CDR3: CASSDVGQEDQPQHF. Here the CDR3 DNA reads TGTGCCAGCAGTGATGTCGGACAGGAGGATCAGCCCCAGCATTTT.

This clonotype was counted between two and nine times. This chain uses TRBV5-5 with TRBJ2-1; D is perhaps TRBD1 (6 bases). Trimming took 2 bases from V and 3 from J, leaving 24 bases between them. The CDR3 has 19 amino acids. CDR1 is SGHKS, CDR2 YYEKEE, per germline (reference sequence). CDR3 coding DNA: TGTGCCAGCAGCTTTTTCGAGGGGGTGGGAGTAAGTCACTACAATGAGCAGTTCTTC. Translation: CASSFFEGVGVSHYNEQFF. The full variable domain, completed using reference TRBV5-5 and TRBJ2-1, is DAGVTQSPTHLIKTRGQQVTLRCSPISGHKSVSWYQQVLGQGPQFIFQYYEKEERGRGNFPDRFSARQFPNYSSELNVNALLLGDSALYLCASSFFEGVGVSHYNEQFFGPGTRLTVL.

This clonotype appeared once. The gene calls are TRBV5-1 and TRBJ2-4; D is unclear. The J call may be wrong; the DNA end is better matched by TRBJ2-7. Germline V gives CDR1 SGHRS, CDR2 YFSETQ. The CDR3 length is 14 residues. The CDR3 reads CASSYPTTPSEQYF. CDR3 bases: TGCGCCAGCAGCTACCCGACAACACCTAGCGAGCAGTACTTC.

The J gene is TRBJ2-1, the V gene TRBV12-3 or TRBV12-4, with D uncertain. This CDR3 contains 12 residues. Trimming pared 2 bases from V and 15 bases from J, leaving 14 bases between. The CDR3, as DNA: TGTGCCAGCAGTTTAAACTTATCGAGCAGGTTCTTC. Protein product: CASSLNLSSRFF.

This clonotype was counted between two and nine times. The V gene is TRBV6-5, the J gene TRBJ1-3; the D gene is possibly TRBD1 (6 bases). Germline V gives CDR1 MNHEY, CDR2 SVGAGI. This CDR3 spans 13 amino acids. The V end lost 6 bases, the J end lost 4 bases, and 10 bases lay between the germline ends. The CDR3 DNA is TGTGCCAGCAGCGGCGACAGGGGAAACACCATATATTTT. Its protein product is CASSGDRGNTIYF.